Included here is one T cell receptor (beta chain) sequence, with context. TCRdb reprocessed the 5' RACE reads; each CDR3 protein has one entry and no DNA is given. Its table lists roughly 330,000 distinct CDR3 sequences. Germline V gene lookup returns CDR1 WSHSY and CDR2 SAAADI. There are 13 residues in the CDR3. This specimen comes from a study of monozygotic twins with inflammatory bowel disease. The rearrangement joins TRBV10-2 to TRBJ1-2; absent DNA, TCRdb's TRBD1 call cannot be checked. The sequence was collected from a human donor with ulcerative colitis or Crohn's disease, or a healthy co-twin of an affected twin (not recorded which). Specimen: blood. CDR3 residues: CASSEDRYYGYTF.